A single count supports the clone carrying this TCR beta chain. This sample is part of a study of shared clonotypes between healthy human individuals. The V gene's germline CDR1 is MNHNS and CDR2 SASEGT. The V gene lost 4 bases and the J gene lost 3 bases, with 13 bases spanning the gap. This CDR3 comprises 15 residues. Sequencing was performed with immunoSEQ multiplex PCR; in TCRdb, only in-frame clones are kept and a portion is missing. The sample lists millions of clones; more than 90% were seen once. The V and J genes are TRBV6-1 and TRBJ1-3; D is perhaps TRBD1 (6 bases). The sample was naive CD4+ T cells sorted from blood. The sample's subset: CD45RA+ positively selected. The TCR sequence derives from a man younger than 30 in good health. The CDR3 coding sequence is TGTGCCAGCAGTGCCCCGGGGGCGCTTGGAAACACCATATATTTT. Amino acid sequence: CASSAPGALGNTIYF.